A single sample is the source of the 17 T cell receptor beta chains below, sequenced in a study of blood T cell repertoires in COVID-19. Sequenced by immunoSEQ multiplex PCR; TCRdb stores in-frame clones only, minus some. The sample consists of approximately 300,000 clones, roughly 90% of them appearing once. Sequenced: peripheral blood. The receptor set was obtained from a woman younger than 45 with COVID-19, enrolled during active disease.

CDR3 amino acids: CATPHRQGAAGELFF. The CDR3 bases are TGTGCCACCCCGCACCGGCAGGGGGCGGCCGGGGAGCTGTTTTTT. The J gene is TRBJ2-2, the V gene TRBV7-2; 8 bases are shared with TRBD1. J gave up 6 bases and V 10 bases, and 13 bases lay outside the gene matches. This CDR3 spans 15 amino acids. Looked up from germline, CDR1 is SGHTA and CDR2 is FQGNSA. Full variable domain (missing parts from reference TRBV7-2 and TRBJ2-2): GAGVSQSPSNKVTEKGKDVELRCDPISGHTALYWYRQSLGQGLEFLIYFQGNSAPDKSGLPSDRFSAERTGGSVSTLTIQRTQQEDSAVYLCATPHRQGAAGELFFGEGSRLTVL.

This clone was counted a single time. The CDR3 nucleotides are TGTGCCAGCAGCCCTAAGGGGATTCACACCGGGGAGCTGTTTTTT. It is translated as CASSPKGIHTGELFF. This rearrangement joins TRBV9 to TRBJ2-2; D possibly corresponds to TRBD1 (5 bases). V lost 4 bases and J lost 3, with 13 bases in between. This CDR3 is 15 amino acids long. In germline, CDR1 is SGDLS, CDR2 YYNGEE.

This chain connects TRBV6-5 to TRBJ1-1, with D hard to call. The V gene's germline CDR1 is MNHEY and CDR2 SVGAGI. There are 15 residues in the CDR3. V was clipped by 0 bases and J by 4 bases, with 12 bases between them. In nucleotides, the CDR3 is TGTGCCAGCAGTTACTCGAGGCGGGAGGGCACTGAAGCTTTCTTT. It translates to CASSYSRREGTEAFF.

V usage is TRBV7-8 and J usage is TRBJ2-1; a weak D match, TRBD2 (6 bases). This CDR3 has 15 residues. The V end lost 8 bases, the J end lost 2 bases, and 16 bases lay between the germline ends. In germline, CDR1 is SGHVS, CDR2 FQNEAQ. Here the CDR3 DNA reads TGTGCCAGCTCTCTCCTAGCGCGCACCTACAATGAGCAGTTCTTC. Translating it yields CASSLLARTYNEQFF.

The V and J genes are TRBV18 and TRBJ2-3; 10 bases are a match to TRBD1. The CDR3 spans 15 residues. V shed 3 bases and J 4 bases; nucleotides not matched to a gene: 4. The V gene's germline CDR1 is KGHSH and CDR2 LQKENI. The CDR3 DNA sequence: TGTGCCAGCTCACCCGACAGGGGGCGCGCAGATACGCAGTATTTT. Protein product: CASSPDRGRADTQYF.

V and J are TRBV5-8 and TRBJ2-2; 8 nucleotides line up with TRBD1. Germline trimming cut 4 bases from V and 6 bases from J; bases unmatched to any gene: 11. This CDR3 spans 16 amino acids. CDR1 and CDR2 (germline): SGHTS, YDEGEE. CDR3 DNA sequence: TGTGCCAGCAGCGTATGGACAGGGTATGGTTCCGGGGAGCTGTTTTTT. This encodes CASSVWTGYGSGELFF.

V gene TRBV6-2 or TRBV6-3 combines with J gene TRBJ2-2; D may be TRBD2 (6 bases). The CDR3 extends over 16 amino acids. Germline-derived CDR1 and CDR2 are MNHEY and SVGEGT. V was shortened by 2 bases and J by 4 bases, with 14 bases between the two germline ends. CDR3 coding DNA: TGTGCCAGCAGTTACCCGACTAGGCATGTCACCGGGGAGCTGTTTTTT. Its translation is CASSYPTRHVTGELFF.

The CDR3 sequence is CAWSYRGWNEKLFF. For the CDR3, the DNA is TGTGCCTGGAGTTATAGAGGGTGGAATGAAAAACTGTTTTTT. The gene calls are TRBV30 and TRBJ1-4; D is undetermined. V shed 2 bases and J shed 5 bases, with 12 bases lying between them. The germline V gene has CDR1 GTSNPN and CDR2 SVGIG (reference sequence). The CDR3 sequence is 14 residues long.

The chain combines TRBV4-1 with TRBJ1-5, with D possibly being TRBD1 (6 bases). From germline, CDR1 is MGHRA and CDR2 YSYEKL. V gave up 3 bases and J gave up 7 bases, with 10 bases separating them. The CDR3 contains 13 residues. CDR3 sequence: CASSHPDRQPQHF. Written as DNA, the CDR3 is TGCGCCAGCAGCCACCCCGACAGGCAGCCCCAGCATTTT.

CDR3 protein: CASSIKGARTSGRANEQFF. The CDR3 DNA follows: TGTGCCAGTAGTATTAAGGGGGCTCGGACTAGCGGGAGGGCCAATGAGCAGTTCTTC. The chain has TRBV19 and TRBJ2-1, with TRBD2 matching over 15 bases. Germline CDR1 reads LNHDA; CDR2 reads SQIVND (reference sequence). This CDR3 is 19 amino acids long. V lost 3 bases, J lost 6 bases, and 12 bases stayed unmatched.

The genes are TRBV4-3 and TRBJ1-2; 7 bases line up with TRBD1. The CDR3 totals 15 residues. The germline V gene encodes CDR1 LGHNA and CDR2 YSLEER. V shed 1 base and J 5 bases; nucleotides not matched to a gene: 7. The CDR3 DNA sequence: TGCGCCAGCAGCCAAGTCCGAGGGGGCTCTTATGGCTACACCTTC. It specifies CASSQVRGGSYGYTF.

V is TRBV29-1 and J is TRBJ2-7; 7 bases line up with TRBD1. Germline-derived CDR1 and CDR2 are SQVTM and ANQGSEA. After removal of 6 bases from V and 4 bases from J, the junction contained 6 bases not matched to a gene. The length of the CDR3 is 12 residues. The CDR3 nucleotides read TGCAGCGTCGCGACAGGGATGTACGAGCAGTACTTC. Translation gives CSVATGMYEQYF.

The chain has TRBV11-2 and TRBJ2-3; D is possibly TRBD1 (6 bases). Trimming left V 2 bases short and J 2 bases short, with 11 bases between. CDR1 SGHAT and CDR2 FQNNGV come from the germline V gene. The CDR3 runs to 15 residues. This CDR3 reads CASSLNAGDTDTQYF. In nucleotides, the CDR3 is TGTGCCAGCAGCTTAAACGCAGGGGACACAGATACGCAGTATTTT.

The rearrangement uses TRBV6-6 and TRBJ2-7, with TRBD1 identical over 9 bases. Germline V gene sequence: CDR1 MNHNY, CDR2 SVGAGI (reference sequence). This CDR3 has 13 residues. Trimming cost V 6 bases and J 6 bases; bases outside gene matches: 6. The CDR3 region is CASRTGQGTEQYF. The CDR3 nucleotides read TGTGCCAGCAGGACTGGACAGGGGACCGAGCAGTACTTC.

This sequence joins TRBV28 and TRBJ1-5; no definite D call. This CDR3 comprises 14 residues. V gave up 4 bases and J gave up 3 bases, with 10 bases separating them. Germline values: CDR1 MDHEN, CDR2 SYDVKM. CDR3 nucleotide sequence: TGTGCCAGCAGTTCCACCGGGGTCAATCAGCCCCAGCATTTT. Translation gives CASSSTGVNQPQHF.

With regard to this clone: Other DNA sequences within the sample encode an identical CDR3. The chain uses TRBV18 and TRBJ2-5; 8 positions match TRBD2. The germline V gene encodes CDR1 KGHSH and CDR2 LQKENI. The CDR3 is made up of 14 amino acids. With 0 bases clipped from V and 5 bases from J, the junction kept 2 bases outside the gene matches. The CDR3 region is CASSPPSGGETQYF. CDR3 nucleotide sequence: TGTGCCAGCTCACCACCTTCGGGAGGGGAGACCCAGTACTTC.

The chain combines TRBV7-9 with TRBJ1-1; maybe TRBD1 (5 bases). Germline V gives CDR1 SEHNR, CDR2 FQNEAQ (reference sequence). The germline V and J ends were trimmed by 1 base and 2 bases, with 17 bases remaining between them. The length of the CDR3 is 17 residues. The CDR3 sequence: CASSLGPFRARNTEAFF. In DNA form, the CDR3 reads TGTGCCAGCAGCTTAGGCCCGTTCAGGGCGCGCAACACTGAAGCTTTCTTT. Filled out from reference TRBV7-9 and TRBJ1-1, the complete variable domain reads DTGVSQNPRHKITKRGQNVTFRCDPISEHNRLYWYRQTLGQGPEFLTYFQNEAQLEKSRLLSDRFSAERPKGSFSTLEIQRTEQGDSAMYLCASSLGPFRARNTEAFFGQGTRLTVV.